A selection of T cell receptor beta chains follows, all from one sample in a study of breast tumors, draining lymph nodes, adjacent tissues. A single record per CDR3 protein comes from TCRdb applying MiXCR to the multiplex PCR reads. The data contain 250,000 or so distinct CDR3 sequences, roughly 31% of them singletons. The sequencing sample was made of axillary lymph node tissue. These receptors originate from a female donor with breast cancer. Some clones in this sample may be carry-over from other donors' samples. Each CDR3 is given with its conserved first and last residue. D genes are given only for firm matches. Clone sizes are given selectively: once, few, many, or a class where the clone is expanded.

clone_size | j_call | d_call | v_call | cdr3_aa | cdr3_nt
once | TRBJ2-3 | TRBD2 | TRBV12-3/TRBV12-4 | CAISDSKAGGPAGTDTQYF | TGTGCCATCAGTGACTCGAAAGCGGGAGGGCCGGCTGGCACAGATACGCAGTATTTT
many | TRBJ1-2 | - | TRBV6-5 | CASEGGRGGYTF | TGTGCCAGCGAAGGGGGTCGAGGAGGCTACACCTTC
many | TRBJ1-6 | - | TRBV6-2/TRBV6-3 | CASSYHLGFRHSPLHF | TGTGCCAGCAGTTACCACCTGGGTTTCCGGCATTCACCCCTCCACTTT
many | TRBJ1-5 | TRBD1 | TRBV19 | CASSLDRGANQPQHF | TGTGCCAGTAGTCTCGACAGGGGGGCGAATCAGCCCCAGCATTTT
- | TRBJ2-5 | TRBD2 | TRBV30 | CAWRASGRETQYF | TGTGCCTGGAGGGCAAGCGGGAGGGAGACCCAGTACTTC
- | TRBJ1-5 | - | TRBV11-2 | CASSLELAGSQPQHF | TGTGCCAGCAGCTTAGAACTAGCGGGATCTCAGCCCCAGCATTTT
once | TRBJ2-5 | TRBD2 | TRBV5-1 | CASSFSGRGEETQYF | TGCGCCAGCAGCTTTAGCGGGAGGGGGGAAGAGACCCAGTACTTC
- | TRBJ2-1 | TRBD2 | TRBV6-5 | CASKRLGGSYNEQFF | TGTGCCAGCAAACGGCTTGGCGGGAGTTACAATGAGCAGTTCTTC
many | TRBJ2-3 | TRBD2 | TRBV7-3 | CASSQLGLAGGPRSADTQYF | TGTGCCAGCAGCCAACTCGGACTAGCGGGAGGGCCTCGGAGTGCAGATACGCAGTATTTT
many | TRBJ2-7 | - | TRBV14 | CASSRVGETLGQYF | TGTGCCAGCAGCCGAGTCGGGGAGACTCTGGGGCAGTACTTC
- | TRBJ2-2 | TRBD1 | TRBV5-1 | CASSLGGTGNTGELFF | TGCGCCAGCAGCTTGGGTGGGACAGGGAACACCGGGGAGCTGTTTTTT
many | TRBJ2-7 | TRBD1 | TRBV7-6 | CASSAGTGAYEQYF | TGTGCCAGCAGCGCCGGGACAGGGGCCTACGAGCAGTACTTC
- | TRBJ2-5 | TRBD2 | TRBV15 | CATSRGGGLAGGETQYF | TGTGCCACCAGCAGGGGTGGGGGACTAGCGGGAGGAGAGACCCAGTACTTC
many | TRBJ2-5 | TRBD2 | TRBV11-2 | CASGLAGGSETQYF | TGTGCCAGCGGACTAGCGGGAGGATCAGAGACCCAGTACTTC
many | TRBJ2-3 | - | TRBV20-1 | CSGLVGPDTQYF | TGCAGTGGACTAGTTGGTCCAGATACGCAGTATTTT
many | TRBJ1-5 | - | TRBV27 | CASSLTGTQQPQHF | TGTGCCAGCAGTTTGACCGGGACACAGCAGCCCCAGCATTTT
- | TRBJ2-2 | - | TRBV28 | CASSVDTGELFF | TGTGCCAGCAGTGTGGACACCGGGGAGCTGTTTTTT
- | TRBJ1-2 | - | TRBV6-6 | CASSHGRTIDVYGYTF | TGTGCCAGCAGCCACGGACGTACTATTGATGTCTATGGCTACACCTTC
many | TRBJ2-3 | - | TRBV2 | CASSETTPGTDTQYF | TGTGCCAGCAGTGAAACGACCCCCGGCACAGATACGCAGTATTTT
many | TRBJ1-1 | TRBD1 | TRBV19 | CASSEDRRAFF | TGTGCCAGTAGTGAGGACAGGCGGGCTTTCTTT
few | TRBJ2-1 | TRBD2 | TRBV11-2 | CASSLDISGRRDNEQFF | TGTGCCAGCAGCTTAGATATTAGCGGGAGACGGGACAATGAGCAGTTCTTC
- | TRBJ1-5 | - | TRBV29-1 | CSAGLAETYEHF | TGCAGCGCTGGACTAGCGGAAACCTACGAGCATTTT
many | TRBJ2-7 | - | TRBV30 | CAWSVGTQGPLLF | TGTGCCTGGAGTGTAGGAACGCAGGGGCCACTCCTCTTC
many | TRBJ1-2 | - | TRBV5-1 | CASTRSGELANYGYTF | TGCGCCAGCACCCGCTCAGGGGAATTAGCTAACTATGGCTACACCTTC